The T cell receptor (beta chain) described here comes from a study of blood T cell repertoires in COVID-19. V was shortened by 5 bases and J by 0 bases, with 14 bases between the two germline ends. Germline loops: CDR1 LNHNV, CDR2 YYDKDF (reference sequence). The CDR3 totals 16 residues. TCRdb's copy holds only in-frame clones and misses some; the assay was immunoSEQ multiplex PCR. Counted here are about 400,000 clones, approximately 90% occurring once; the ten biggest clones make up 10%. Clinical histories supplied by participants themselves formed the basis of cohort assignment. What was sequenced was PBMCs or T cells enriched from blood (not recorded which). The clonotype originates from a woman aged 50 to 60 who had recovered from COVID-19. The chain has TRBV15 and TRBJ2-1, with D perhaps TRBD2 (6 bases). The CDR3, as DNA: TGTGCCACCAGCGAAGAGGGGAGGTCCTCCTACAATGAGCAGTTCTTC. Translating it yields CATSEEGRSSYNEQFF. Drawing the rest from reference TRBV15 and TRBJ2-1, the complete variable domain is DAMVIQNPRYQVTQFGKPVTLSCSQTLNHNVMYWYQQKSSQAPKLLFHYYDKDFNNEADTPDNFQSRRPNTSFCFLDIRSPGLGDTAMYLCATSEEGRSSYNEQFFGPGTRLTVL.